The source of this TCR beta chain is a study of cytomegalovirus exposure and HLA in healthy donors listed by TCRdb under 2017. Regarding the study in general: An earlier analysis of fewer than 750 of the donors reported under 300 Gb of sequence data and around 100 million unique TCR beta sequences obtained from some 200 million T cells. Approximately 310 gigabases of sequencing data and 70 million to 100 million unique TCR sequences were included in an early release covering about 700 HLA-typed donors. The genetic ancestry cluster associated with self-reported Caucasian donors included around 76% of the roughly 400 genotyped donors. The aim of the study was to test whether cataloging public T cell receptors could identify signatures of past pathogen exposure. The T cell repertoires of some 700 subjects were profiled by immunosequencing and related to cytomegalovirus serostatus. Along with the 666-subject first cohort, a separate validation cohort of approximately 110 different subjects was used. To predict cytomegalovirus infection status, the study brought together high-throughput TCR immunosequencing, statistical association of individual TCRs with disease status, and machine learning. A later analysis re-analyzed previously published TCR beta repertoires from 650 to 800 donors and added high-resolution HLA genotyping to study TCR occurrence patterns. Rather than drawing on any new phenotypic data, the later analysis identified candidate immune exposures from TCR beta sequences and the way those sequences occurred across donors. An earlier analysis of about 620 of the donors applied high-throughput TCR beta sequencing to assess whether each TCR beta V gene segment acted as functional or pseudogenic. Alongside the repertoire data, information on donor age, sex, ethnicity and CMV serostatus was compiled. A later genetic analysis took genome-wide SNP genotypes for about 60% of the roughly 670 donors and used that subset as a discovery cohort. Every repertoire in the discovery cohort had been generated on one and the same sequencing platform. HLA typing included class I and class II loci at four-digit resolution. Typing coverage varied by locus: roughly 629-630 donors for A, B, C, DRB1 and DQB1; roughly 510 for DQA1; about 590 for DPA1; approximately 450 for DPB1. Because of strong linkage in the cohort, a few DR-DQ haplotypes were treated as single units for association and clustering. Among 350 to 400 genotyped donors of the cohort, an average of roughly 240,000 unique TCR beta nucleotide sequences were sequenced per donor, 15% to 20% of them non-productive. General study outcomes and caveats: A total of 150 or so TCR beta chains were listed by the study as associated with cytomegalovirus. According to a later analysis, TCR association rates differed among HLA loci, with DRB1 alleles showing the most associated TCRs and HLA-C alleles showing the fewest. Because some donors lacked HLA typing at each locus, the association tests relied only on the typed subset. In a later analysis, HLA-associated TCR beta chains showed more clonal expansion and lower generation probabilities than non-associated chains that were equally common. In a later analysis, several top co-occurrence clusters were reported to appear linked to parvovirus B19, influenza, CMV and Epstein-Barr virus. Some IMGT-functional V segments, including TRBV6-2 and TRBV6-3, could not be distinguished by the 87-base-pair reads and were therefore excluded. A few of the identified cytomegalovirus-associated TCR beta chains were confirmed in vitro to be specific for cytomegalovirus antigens. Linkage disequilibrium might explain the correlated functional status among segregating V segments, but an unknown experimental factor could not be ruled out. A cluster of highly shared sequence variants was judged likely to be a technical artifact of the sequencing pipeline. In both the original and validation cohorts, the classifier was reported to diagnose cytomegalovirus status with high specificity and sensitivity. When HLA alleles, especially DR and DQ, strongly co-occurred, attributing TCR associations to individual alleles was difficult. Specific HLA alleles were associated with 16,951 TCR beta sequences at a false discovery rate of 0.05 in a later analysis. In a later genetic analysis, a missense DCLRE1C variant was associated with V-gene and J-gene trimming of TCR beta chains, and the association was replicated in an independent cohort. Because counts were too low, some 17 rarely observed V segments, including chromosome 9 orphons, were left out of the earlier analysis of 587 of the donors. Most TCR sequences were seen in very few donors, while some public TCRs were found in many individuals. An earlier analysis of approximately 530 of the donors showed that most TCR beta V segments appeared in productive rearrangements either about 87% or about 30% of the time, which broadly matched IMGT annotations. Immune exposure information for the cohort was limited to CMV serostatus. Presence/absence analyses assumed roughly uniform sequencing depth across donors, an assumption that may not hold. A later analysis found that most CMV-associated TCR beta chains appeared HLA-restricted, with HLA associations seemingly driven largely by CMV exposure. In this cohort, only TCR beta chains were sequenced, and detectable features were limited by the absence of alpha or paired-chain data. A further reported finding was that TCR beta sequences accurately predicted the HLA-A and HLA-B alleles for most subjects in the first cohort. A later genetic analysis reported fewer N-insertions in productive TCRs among donors in an Asian-associated ancestry cluster than the roughly 690-donor mean. It was suggested by the authors that the approach could potentially be generalized to other disease states and immunological phenotypes.

The library was prepared using the immunoSEQ multiplex PCR assay. For the multiplex PCR, a mixture combining 60 forward primers for TCR Vbeta segments and 13 reverse primers for TCR Jbeta segments was used. Amplification of the CDR3 region of rearranged TCR beta genes was performed with a multiplex PCR assay on genomic DNA. The amplified TCR beta libraries were sequenced on the Illumina HiSeq System as 87-base-pair reads. For the original study's pipeline: Across the 670 or so repertoires, a later analysis counted 78 million or so unique TCR beta chains, roughly 11 million of which were shared by at least two donors. To remove PCR and sequencing errors, raw reads were error-corrected and collapsed into unique sequences using a nearest-neighbor algorithm that merged closely related sequences. Alignment of CDR3 sequences to IMGT reference sequences was used to assign V, D and J gene segments. For a sequence to be retained, at least a six-nucleotide match to both a V gene segment and a J gene segment was required. A rearrangement counted as productive if the CDR3 had no stop codons and remained in frame with V and J, and every other rearrangement counted as non-productive. CDR3 was defined by IMGT convention, running from the second conserved V-encoded cysteine to the conserved J-encoded phenylalanine. The earlier analysis of approximately 500 of the donors excluded sequences that lacked an unambiguous match to a single V gene segment. An earlier analysis of 587 of the donors classified V segments as functional when productive rearrangements were above 56.7% and as segregating when the standard deviation between donors was above 5%. A statistical classification framework was developed to diagnose cytomegalovirus status using the catalog of TCR beta chain sequences. In a later analysis, V and J genes were assigned by comparing TCR nucleotide sequences against IMGT/GENE-DB human TR gene sequences. The TCRdist pipeline was used in a later analysis to assign CDR3 sequences and most-parsimonious VDJ recombination scenarios. In a later analysis, each TCR beta chain was defined by its CDR3 amino acid sequence together with its V-gene family, and reads lacking a unique V-gene family were excluded. As a way to deal with suspected cross-contamination and a sequencing artifact, a later analysis dropped 592 nucleotide sequences that were highly shared and had low generation probability. A later analysis calculated a clonal expansion index for each public chain from normalized within-repertoire ranks of inferred template counts. In a later analysis, generation probabilities were computed using a VDJ recombination model fitted to out-of-frame rearrangements, and the results were checked against IGoR. In a later analysis, TCR-TCR, TCR-HLA and TCR-CMV co-occurrence was scored with hypergeometric tests, and a repertoire-size bias correction was applied to TCR pairs. A later analysis estimated false discovery rates by permuting HLA or CMV assignments 20 times. In a later analysis, co-occurring TCRs were grouped using DBSCAN, and TCRdist sequence similarity was added for clustering within HLA-allele-positive subsets. Repertoires with fewer than 30,000 or more than 120,000 public chains were left out of co-occurrence clustering, as were five repertoires with anomalous nucleotide sharing. This is the immuneACCESS table as TCRdb keeps it, with only in-frame sequences that have V and J called. A part of the clones is gone; compared with another copy, unresolved V genes explain less than half, and the rest is unexplained. The DNA gave D and trimming, while V, J and clone size come from that table. Within this sample are 85,000 to 100,000 clones, with 64% of them counted one time only. Together, the top ten hold 2.5% to 3.5% of the sample.

The cohort comprised 550 to 700 healthy bone marrow donors. Cohort members were all nominally healthy when sampled, although unrecorded immune exposures were likely present. The donor was CMV seronegative and belonged to the group of around 400 seronegative cohort members. Each donor provided a peripheral blood sample, and peripheral blood mononuclear cells were used for TCR beta sequencing. Genomic DNA was extracted from the blood cell samples with the Qiagen DNeasy Blood Extraction Kit. According to the germline V gene (reference sequence), CDR1 reads GTSNPN and CDR2 reads SVGIG. CDR3 length: 16 amino acids, cysteine to phenylalanine. Kept here is only the CDR3 DNA, which spans 48 bases and is read in frame from base 1. V is shortened by 4 bases, J by 1 base, and the region joining them spans 14 bases. A word on this clone: There is no known antigen for this receptor. The record has no base qualities; no much larger clone is one base away.

Recombination joined TRBV30 with TRBJ1-6; a confident D gene designation cannot be given. The clonotype comes from a man in his sixties in good health and CMV-seronegative. Sequencing was done on a sample of PBMCs. The CDR3 in this case is CAWTSDIGSYNSPLHF. The DNA sequence reads TGTGCCTGGACTTCCGACATTGGTTCCTATAATTCACCCCTCCACTTT. The variable domain in full, with residues beyond the CDR3 obtained from the reference TRBV30 and TRBJ1-6 genes, is SQTIHQWPATLVQPVGSPLSLECTVEGTSNPNLYWYRQAAGRGLQLLFYSVGIGQISSEVPQNLSASRPQDRQFILSSKKLLLSDSGFYLCAWTSDIGSYNSPLHFGNGTRLTVT.